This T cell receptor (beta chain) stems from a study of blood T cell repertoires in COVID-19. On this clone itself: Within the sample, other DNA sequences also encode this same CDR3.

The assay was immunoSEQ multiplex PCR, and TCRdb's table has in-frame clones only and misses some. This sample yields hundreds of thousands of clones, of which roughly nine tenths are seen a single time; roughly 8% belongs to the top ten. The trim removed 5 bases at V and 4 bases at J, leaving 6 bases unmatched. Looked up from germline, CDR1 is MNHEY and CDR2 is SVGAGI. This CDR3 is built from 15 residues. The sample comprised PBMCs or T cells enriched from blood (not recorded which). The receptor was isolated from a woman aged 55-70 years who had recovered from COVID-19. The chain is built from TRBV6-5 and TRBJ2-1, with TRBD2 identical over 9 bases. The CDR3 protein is CASSRAGGSYNEQFF. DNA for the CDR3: TGTGCCAGCAGTCGAGCGGGGGGTTCATACAATGAGCAGTTCTTC.